A selection of T cell receptor beta chains follows, all from one sample in a study of blood T cells in healthy people across ages. TCRdb reprocessed the 5' RACE reads via MiXCR and lists one record per CDR3 protein. The profile covers roughly 800,000 distinct CDR3 sequences, with about 53% appearing a single time and roughly two fifths taken by the ten largest. The specimen sequenced was blood. Receptor source: a man aged 80 or over in good health. CDR3s include the opening cysteine and the closing phenylalanine or tryptophan. Each record gives: J gene, D gene, CDR3 length, clone size, V gene, CDR3 DNA, CDR3 protein. The D gene is left open where the match is weak. Size is stated for part of the rows, as once, few or many counts, or as a class when the clone is expanded.

TRBJ2-5	TRBD2	18	NA	TRBV10-2	TGCGCCAGCAGCTCCTCCGGGACTAGCGGGATCGGGCAAGAGACCCAGTACTTC	CASSSSGTSGIGQETQYF
TRBJ2-3	TRBD2	17	NA	TRBV20-1	TGCAGTGCTAGAGATCTCGGTAGCGGGAGGACCCCAGATACGCAGTATTTT	CSARDLGSGRTPDTQYF
TRBJ2-1	TRBD2	17	NA	TRBV4-1	TGCGCCAGCAGCGGGACTAGCTATAAGCGCGGCTACAATGAGCAGTTCTTC	CASSGTSYKRGYNEQFF
TRBJ2-1	NA	15	few	TRBV21-1	TGTGCCAGCAGCAATAGGAACGTATCCTACAATGAGCAGTTCTTC	CASSNRNVSYNEQFF
TRBJ2-7	NA	14	NA	TRBV4-2	TGTGCCAGCGGCCAAGAGACCTTCTCCTACGAGCAGTACTTC	CASGQETFSYEQYF
TRBJ2-4	TRBD1	18	few	TRBV10-1	TGCGCCAGCAGTGAGGGCGGCGGGGACAGGGTAGCCAAAAACATTCAGTACTTC	CASSEGGGDRVAKNIQYF
TRBJ1-6	NA	15	NA	TRBV5-5	TGTGCCAGCAGCTCCGTTACAGGGTTTCGTTCACCCCTCCACTTT	CASSSVTGFRSPLHF
TRBJ2-1	TRBD2	15	NA	TRBV11-1	TGTGCCAGCAGGAAAACTAGCGGGGGCTACAATGAGCAGTTCTTC	CASRKTSGGYNEQFF
TRBJ2-7	TRBD2	15	NA	TRBV11-2	TGTGCCAGCAGTTCCTTTAGCGGGAGTCCTTACGAGCAGTACTTC	CASSSFSGSPYEQYF
TRBJ2-3	NA	12	NA	TRBV12-3/TRBV12-4	TGTGCCCGCAGAAACCTGCACAGATACGCGTATTTT	CARRNLHRYAYF
TRBJ2-3	TRBD2	14	NA	TRBV2	TGTGCCAGCAGCGAACGGGAGGGGGGAGATACGCAGTATTTT	CASSEREGGDTQYF
TRBJ2-7	NA	13	NA	TRBV29-1	TGCAGCCTACAGAGACCGGGTTCGTACGAGCAGTACTTC	CSLQRPGSYEQYF
TRBJ2-7	TRBD2	17	NA	TRBV3-1	TGTGCCAGCAGCCAAGTCCGAGCGGGAGTTGGGGAAGATGAGCAGTACTTC	CASSQVRAGVGEDEQYF
TRBJ2-7	NA	15	NA	TRBV5-4	TGTGCCAGCAGCGGGGGTGGATTGTGGGCCTACGAGCAGTACTTC	CASSGGGLWAYEQYF
TRBJ2-1	NA	15	NA	TRBV6-2/TRBV6-3	TGTGCCAGCAGTTATGCCTTCTTTAATATCAATGAGCAGTTCTTC	CASSYAFFNINEQFF
TRBJ2-4	TRBD1	14	many	TRBV29-1	TGCAGCGTTTCGGGACAGATAGCCAAAAACATTCAGTACTTC	CSVSGQIAKNIQYF
TRBJ1-4	TRBD1	16	NA	TRBV2	TGTGCCAGCAGCTCTTCAGGGGGCGGAACTAATGAAAAACTGTTTTTT	CASSSSGGGTNEKLFF
TRBJ2-7	TRBD2	16	few	TRBV18	TGTGCCAGCTCACCAGGACTAGCGGGAGGAACCTACGAGCAGTACTTC	CASSPGLAGGTYEQYF
TRBJ2-1	TRBD1	15	NA	TRBV6-5	TGTGCCAGCAGTTCTCCGGGACAGGGTAGGGATGAGCAGTTCTTC	CASSSPGQGRDEQFF
TRBJ2-7	NA	14	NA	TRBV11-1	TGTGCCAGCAGCCCAAAGACAGCAAAGTACGAGCAGTACTTC	CASSPKTAKYEQYF
TRBJ1-2	NA	13	NA	TRBV7-2	TGTGCCAGCAGCGGAATAGGGACGGATGGCTACACCTTC	CASSGIGTDGYTF